Below, one T cell receptor (beta chain) is given with its context. These data belong to a study of T cell repertoires in ileal Crohn's disease. The time point here: neoterminal ileum biopsy at postoperative endoscopy, about 6 months after surgery. Adults with ileal or ileocolonic Crohn's disease and an indication for resection were eligible. The data were produced by immunoSEQ multiplex PCR, yet TCRdb's version contains in-frame clones alone and is incomplete. The sample carries more than 60,000 clones, less than 90% recorded once. Germline CDR1 reads SSHAT; CDR2 reads FNYEAQ (reference sequence). Trimming took off 6 bases at V and 0 bases at J, with 12 bases between the two ends. The CDR3 spans 14 residues.

Material for sequencing was ileal tissue. The sequence came from an adult with Crohn's disease. The V call is TRBV7-7, the J call TRBJ2-7; TRBD1 might be the D (5 bases). The CDR3 reads CASRRRTSSYEQYV. For the CDR3, the DNA is TGTGCCAGCAGAAGACGGACAAGCTCCTACGAGCAGTACGTC.